Listed below are T cell receptor beta chains from one sample, sequenced in a study of blood T cell repertoires in COVID-19. Sequencing was performed with immunoSEQ multiplex PCR; in TCRdb, only in-frame clones are kept and a portion is missing. This table holds hundreds of thousands of clones, more than 85% found once. The material sequenced was peripheral blood. The source is a human donor in a cohort sampled during active COVID-19. Both conserved end residues are part of each CDR3. The order of the fields is clone size, V gene, D gene, J gene, CDR3 protein, CDR3 DNA. The D gene is left open where the match is weak. Size values are once, few and many counts, or a class for expanded clones, and some rows have none.

>.|TRBV7-3|.|TRBJ1-2
CASSLTGGNYGYTF
TGTGCCAGCAGCTTAACGGGGGGAAACTATGGCTACACCTTC
>.|TRBV11-2|TRBD1|TRBJ1-6
CASSLAGGMNSPLHF
TGTGCCAGCAGCTTGGCAGGGGGCATGAATTCACCCCTCCACTTT
>.|TRBV19|TRBD2|TRBJ2-3
CASKPLAGDIGRDTQYF
TGTGCCAGCAAGCCACTAGCGGGAGATATTGGGCGAGATACGCAGTATTTT
>.|TRBV3-1/TRBV3-2|TRBD2|TRBJ2-1
CASSPIAGAHLNEQFF
TGTGCCAGCAGCCCCATAGCGGGGGCCCACCTCAATGAGCAGTTCTTC
>.|TRBV28|.|TRBJ1-1
CASSFSRGAFF
TGTGCCAGCAGTTTTTCTCGGGGAGCTTTCTTT
>.|TRBV6-1|.|TRBJ1-1
CASSEWQGGTEAFF
TGTGCCAGCAGTGAGTGGCAGGGTGGCACTGAAGCTTTCTTT
>.|TRBV6-5|.|TRBJ2-7
CASSRDISYEQYF
TGTGCCAGCAGTCGCGACATTTCCTACGAGCAGTACTTC
>.|TRBV7-2|.|TRBJ2-1
CASSLEDSGLREQFF
TGTGCCAGCAGCTTAGAGGATAGCGGACTAAGGGAGCAGTTCTTC
>.|TRBV18|TRBD1|TRBJ2-7
CASSSQGAGSEQYF
TGTGCCAGCTCGTCACAGGGGGCGGGATCCGAGCAGTACTTC
>.|TRBV6-6|TRBD1|TRBJ1-3
CASSPRAGTGGIRNTIYF
TGTGCCAGCAGTCCCCGGGCCGGGACAGGGGGCATCAGAAACACCATATATTTT
>.|TRBV6-5|.|TRBJ2-7
CASSYSFGVEQYF
TGTGCCAGCAGTTACTCGTTCGGAGTCGAGCAGTACTTC
>.|TRBV5-5|TRBD1|TRBJ1-1
CASSFTGDSTEAFF
TGTGCCAGCAGCTTCACAGGGGATAGCACTGAAGCTTTCTTT
>.|TRBV3-1/TRBV3-2|TRBD1|TRBJ2-3
CASSRTGTQYF
TGTGCCAGCAGCCGGACAGGGACGCAGTATTTT
>once|TRBV4-1|.|TRBJ2-2
CASSQGPLAGRRGTTGELFF
TGCGCCAGCAGCCAAGGACCATTAGCTGGGCGCCGGGGTACCACCGGGGAGCTGTTTTTT
>.|TRBV10-3|.|TRBJ2-1
CAIRTAAGNEQFF
TGTGCCATCAGGACGGCGGCCGGCAATGAGCAGTTCTTC
>.|TRBV4-1|TRBD1|TRBJ2-1
CASSHDRDNEQFF
TGCGCCAGCAGCCACGACAGGGACAATGAGCAGTTCTTC
>once|TRBV24-1|TRBD1|TRBJ2-2
CATSDLVTGDTGELFF
TGTGCCACCAGTGATTTGGTGACAGGGGACACCGGGGAGCTGTTTTTT
>.|TRBV19|.|TRBJ1-2
CASSPDQGLGNGYTF
TGTGCCAGTAGTCCCGACCAGGGGCTTGGAAATGGCTACACCTTC
>.|TRBV7-9|TRBD1|TRBJ1-5
CASSSTGGVNQPQHF
TGTGCCAGCAGTTCGACAGGGGGCGTCAATCAGCCCCAGCATTTT
>.|TRBV28|TRBD2|TRBJ2-1
CASSLSVAGLYNEQFF
TGTGCCAGCAGTTTATCGGTAGCGGGATTATACAATGAGCAGTTCTTC
>few|TRBV3-1/TRBV3-2|TRBD2|TRBJ2-1
CASSQGRGGSYNEQFF
TGTGCCAGCAGCCAGGGCCGGGGGGGCTCCTACAATGAGCAGTTCTTC
>.|TRBV18|.|TRBJ2-7
CASSPLAYEQYF
TGTGCCAGCTCACCCCTCGCCTACGAGCAGTACTTC
>.|TRBV3-1/TRBV3-2|.|TRBJ1-6
CASSGIGLPTNSPLHF
TGTGCCAGCAGCGGGATTGGACTGCCTACAAATTCACCCCTCCACTTT
>.|TRBV30|.|TRBJ2-2
CAWSVTRALVF
TGTGCCTGGAGTGTGACTAGGGCCTTGGTTTTT
>.|TRBV6-5|TRBD2|TRBJ2-3
CASTGGSTDTQYF
TGTGCCAGCACCGGGGGGAGCACAGATACGCAGTATTTT
>.|TRBV6-5|.|TRBJ2-1
CASSYLATNNEQFF
TGTGCCAGCAGTTATCTAGCTACCAACAATGAGCAGTTCTTC
>.|TRBV7-9|.|TRBJ1-3
CASSFGTTGSIYF
TGTGCCAGCAGCTTTGGGACAACTGGTTCCATATATTTT
>.|TRBV11-3|TRBD2|TRBJ2-7
CASSLSGGDEQYF
TGTGCCAGCAGCCTCAGCGGGGGGGACGAGCAGTACTTC
>.|TRBV5-6|TRBD2|TRBJ2-5
CASSFSLRGGDF
TGTGCCAGCAGCTTTTCGCTTCGGGGAGGGGACTTC
>once|TRBV2|.|TRBJ2-1
CASNLANEQFF
TGTGCCAGCAACCTAGCTAATGAGCAGTTCTTC
>.|TRBV4-1|TRBD1|TRBJ1-2
CASSLGGTGGNGYTF
TGCGCCAGCAGCCTCGGCGGGACAGGGGGCAATGGCTACACCTTC
>.|TRBV7-9|.|TRBJ2-7
CASSSTASGSYEQYF
TGTGCCAGCAGTTCGACGGCCAGCGGCTCCTACGAGCAGTACTTC
>.|TRBV5-1|TRBD2|TRBJ2-7
CASSTLAGEYEQYF
TGCGCCAGCAGCACCCTAGCGGGAGAATACGAGCAGTACTTC
>.|TRBV7-2|TRBD1|TRBJ2-7
CASSLGGQGREQYF
TGTGCCAGCAGCTTAGGCGGACAGGGGAGAGAGCAGTACTTC
>.|TRBV7-9|TRBD1|TRBJ2-7
CASSPRGTGAYEQYF
TGTGCCAGCAGCCCTCGAGGGACAGGGGCCTACGAGCAGTACTTC
>.|TRBV5-1|.|TRBJ1-1
CASSVGPGGTEAFF
TGCGCCAGCAGCGTTGGTCCTGGAGGGACTGAAGCTTTCTTT
>.|TRBV3-1/TRBV3-2|TRBD2|TRBJ2-5
CASSHRLAGGPETQYF
TGTGCCAGCAGCCATCGACTAGCGGGAGGGCCGGAGACCCAGTACTTC
>.|TRBV3-1/TRBV3-2|.|TRBJ2-1
CASSQGIRESYNEQFF
TGTGCCAGCAGCCAAGGGATACGGGAGTCCTACAATGAGCAGTTCTTC
>.|TRBV19|.|TRBJ1-6
CASSMLNSPLHF
TGTGCCAGCAGTATGCTAAATTCACCCCTCCACTTT
>.|TRBV6-6|.|TRBJ1-1
CASRLVHPNTEAFF
TGTGCCAGCAGGCTAGTACACCCGAACACTGAAGCTTTCTTT
>.|TRBV21-1|.|TRBJ2-5
CASSISLGTSGGVYQETQYF
TGTGCCAGCAGCATCTCCCTCGGGACTAGCGGGGGGGTGTACCAAGAGACCCAGTACTTC
>few|TRBV3-1/TRBV3-2|TRBD2|TRBJ2-7
CASSRGGATSYEQYF
TGTGCCAGCAGCCGGGGAGGGGCAACCTCCTACGAGCAGTACTTC
>.|TRBV6-2/TRBV6-3|.|TRBJ2-2
CASSQTGFTGELFF
TGTGCCAGCAGTCAAACAGGGTTCACCGGGGAGCTGTTTTTT
>.|TRBV28|.|TRBJ1-2
CASTPVGRNYGYTF
TGTGCCAGCACCCCGGTAGGGAGAAACTATGGCTACACCTTC
>.|TRBV6-4|TRBD1|TRBJ1-2
CASSSGWAGGTYGYTF
TGTGCCAGCAGCAGCGGCTGGGCAGGGGGCACCTATGGCTACACCTTC
>.|TRBV7-9|TRBD1|TRBJ2-7
CASRRGTGYEQYF
TGTGCCAGTCGGCGCGGGACAGGATATGAGCAGTACTTC
>.|TRBV12-3/TRBV12-4|.|TRBJ1-4
CASSSGGQGKLFF
TGTGCCAGCAGCTCCGGGGGGCAGGGAAAACTGTTTTTT
>.|TRBV24-1|TRBD2|TRBJ2-5
CATSDLHRDYRYQETQYF
TGTGCCACCAGTGATTTGCACCGGGACTACAGGTACCAAGAGACCCAGTACTTC
>once|TRBV28|TRBD2|TRBJ2-1
CASRATSGGKGEQFF
TGTGCCAGCAGGGCGACTAGCGGGGGGAAGGGTGAGCAGTTCTTC
>.|TRBV5-1|TRBD1|TRBJ1-2
CASSRGAPSAGQGIGYTF
TGCGCCAGCAGCCGGGGGGCCCCTTCCGCCGGACAGGGGATTGGCTACACCTTC
>.|TRBV15|TRBD1|TRBJ1-1
CATSPRGRNTEAFF
TGTGCCACCAGCCCCAGGGGGCGGAACACTGAAGCTTTCTTT
>once|TRBV14|.|TRBJ2-7
CAGSQDPRGEQYF
TGTGCCGGCAGCCAAGATCCCAGGGGCGAGCAGTACTTC
>few|TRBV3-1/TRBV3-2|.|TRBJ1-1
CASSHPSSGDAFF
TGTGCCAGCAGCCATCCTTCGTCGGGAGATGCTTTCTTT
>few|TRBV6-5|TRBD1|TRBJ2-2
CASTGQGTGTGELFF
TGTGCCAGCACGGGACAGGGGACCGGCACCGGGGAGCTGTTTTTT
>.|TRBV2|TRBD1|TRBJ1-2
CASSDDRALYGYTF
TGTGCCAGCAGCGACGACAGGGCTCTGTATGGCTACACCTTC
>once|TRBV18|TRBD1|TRBJ2-5
CASSPGQVQETQYF
TGTGCCAGCTCACCTGGACAGGTCCAAGAGACCCAGTACTTC
>.|TRBV28|TRBD1|TRBJ1-1
CASRYRGRGTEAFF
TGTGCCAGCAGGTACAGGGGGAGAGGCACTGAAGCTTTCTTT
>.|TRBV6-1|.|TRBJ2-7
CASSVDTLAGLTSDYEQYF
TGTGCCAGCAGTGTCGACACCCTGGCGGGGCTTACGTCCGACTACGAGCAGTACTTC
>.|TRBV19|.|TRBJ2-7
CASSVGLSYEQYF
TGTGCCAGTAGCGTCGGACTGTCCTACGAGCAGTACTTC